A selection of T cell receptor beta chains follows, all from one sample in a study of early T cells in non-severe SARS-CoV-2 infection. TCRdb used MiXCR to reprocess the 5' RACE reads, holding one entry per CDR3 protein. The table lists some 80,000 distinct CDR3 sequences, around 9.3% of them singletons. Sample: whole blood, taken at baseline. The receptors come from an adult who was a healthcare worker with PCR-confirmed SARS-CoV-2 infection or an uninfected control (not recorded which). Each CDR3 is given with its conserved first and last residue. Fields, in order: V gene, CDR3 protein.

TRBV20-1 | CTGLAATDTQYF
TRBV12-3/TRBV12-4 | CASSMGLAGWAEQYF
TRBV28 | CASSRDFRLHSTDTQYF
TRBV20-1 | CSADRPGTGSSPLHF
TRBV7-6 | CASSGQGADNEQFF
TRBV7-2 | CASSLGGAGYYEQYF
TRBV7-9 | CASSASGLSSYEQYF
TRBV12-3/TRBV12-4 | CASSLRASQNEQYF
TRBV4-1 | CASSQDHGNTGELFF
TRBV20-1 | CSAAPDSLAKNIQYF
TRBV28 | CASSLGGSGYTF
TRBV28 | CASNKQGTLVATNEKLFF
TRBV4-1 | CASSQERAGMNQPQHF
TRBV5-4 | CASSRTGAGETQYF
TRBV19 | CASSIKRNTEAFF
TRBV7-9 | CASRGQWSGTEAFF
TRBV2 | CASSLQGVFAEAFF
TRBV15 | CATSRQAPAEQYF
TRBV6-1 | CASTESLDRGYNEQFF
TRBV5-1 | CASTLGGQNLYEQYF
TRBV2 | CASGGLAQETQYF
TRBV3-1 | CASSQGWGPTDTQYF
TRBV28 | CASSRRGSSYNSPLHF
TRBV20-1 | CSALAGLGTDTQYF
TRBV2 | CASSDLTDRGEQFF
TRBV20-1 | CSASGTSGISDTQYF
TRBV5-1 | CASSQDSYSYEQYF
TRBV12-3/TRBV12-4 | CASSRMSGTYGYTF
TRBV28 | CASSPGSGREQFF
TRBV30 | CAWSVEGVRQYF
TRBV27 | CASSPGTPYEQYF
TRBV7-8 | CASSLELLNIQYF
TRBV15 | CATSRTLAGGEQYF
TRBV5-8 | CASSFQGSGSDTQYF
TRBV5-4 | CASSLGGSTDTQYF
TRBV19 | CASSISGGPKNIQYF
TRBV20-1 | CSAEGGSGTYEQYF
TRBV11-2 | CASSSRGLAAHEQYF
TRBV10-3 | CATTGAYEQYF
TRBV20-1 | CSARDSTEAFF
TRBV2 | CASSEFGSGNGYEQYF
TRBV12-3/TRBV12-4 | CASTRGSQETQYF
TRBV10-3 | CAISPGKEETQYF
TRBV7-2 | CASSLSPASQPQHF
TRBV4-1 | CASSQGRGTDTQYF